This T cell receptor beta chain was retrieved from a study of blood T cell repertoires in COVID-19 (TCRdb year 2020). The study in broad terms: Samples from collaborators originated in the United States, Italy and Spain and spanned both the acute and convalescent phases of COVID-19. The material from the prospective study consisted of cDNA or gDNA derived from T cells, B-cell-depleted T cells, or PBMCs. Where available, HLA class I and class II types were taken from metadata supplied by the sample provider and were not determined by assay-based typing. Sample metadata almost always included a de-identified subject ID, COVID-19 status, age in years and sex. The samples were drawn from two sources: the first 160 participants of the ongoing ImmuneRACE study, and about 1,300 subjects contributed by 6 global collaborators. The repertoires were made available in a free public database intended to serve as a resource for research on the immune response to SARS-CoV-2. The dataset comprised deeply sampled blood TCRbeta repertoires from subjects exposed to, actively infected with, or recovered from COVID-19.

Unmatched junction bases come to 10, with V trimmed by 1 base and J by 6 bases. Reading from cysteine to phenylalanine, the CDR3 counts 16 amino acids. The read is trimmed to its CDR3 DNA, 48 bases read in frame from base 1. The germline V gene yields SGHTA for CDR1 and FQGNSA for CDR2. As to this clone: The antigen it recognizes is unknown. No base quality information exists; no much larger clone differs at one position.

Collaborating institutions collected whole blood in K2EDTA tubes following their own protocols. For TCRbeta analysis, collaborators shipped samples as frozen whole blood, isolated PBMCs, or DNA extracted from either of those sample types. Here is what the overall study found, with its caveats: Clinical and demographic metadata were provided uncurated, with the amount varying by source and participant.

The immunoSEQ Assay, a bias-controlled multiplex PCR, was used to amplify TCRbeta CDR3 regions from genomic DNA. Under the source paper's analysis protocol: Nucleated cell counts per sample were estimated from amplification of reference gene primers within the assay. To quantify the absolute abundance of each unique TCRbeta CDR3 rearrangement, sequence reads were collapsed and filtered. Productive Simpson clonality was computed per sample as the square root of Simpson's diversity index over productive rearrangements. TCRdb took over this immuneACCESS table, retaining in-frame rearrangements with V and J assigned. Such tables are incomplete; in checked studies, under half of the missing clones stem from an unresolved V gene, and the remainder is unexplained. That table supplies the V and J calls and clone size; D and trimming were determined from the DNA. This sample comprises some 300,000 clones, around 85% of them detected only once. Around 3.7% of the sample is held by the ten biggest clonotypes.

The receptor was isolated from a woman aged 45-60 years with active or convalescent COVID-19. The rearranged chain carries TRBV7-2 and TRBJ1-2; TRBD1 fits 8 bases in the junction. The specimen was peripheral blood. The CDR3 here reads CASSLVGRQGANGYTF. At the DNA level, the sequence is TGTGCCAGCAGCTTAGTAGGTCGTCAGGGGGCGAATGGCTACACCTTC.